This TCR beta chain is from a study of blood T cell repertoires in COVID-19. Study at large: The United States, Italy and Spain supplied acute and convalescent COVID-19 samples. The cDNA or gDNA used as material had been derived from T cells, B-cell-depleted T cells, or PBMCs.

Recruits, aged roughly 18 to 89 years, lived in 20 to 30 US areas. Participants' reported clinical history set cohort assignment. Germline V gene sequence: CDR1 SQVTM, CDR2 ANQGSEA. The CDR3 length is 12 residues. The V end lost 7 bases, the J end lost 1 base, and 10 bases lay between the germline ends. Clones were read by immunoSEQ multiplex PCR, and TCRdb kept only the in-frame ones, dropping some. The sample includes around 190,000 clones, approximately 86% of them seen just once. The chain recombines TRBV29-1 with TRBJ1-1; D call uncertain. The specimen was PBMCs or T cells enriched from blood (not recorded which). This clonotype originated in a woman in her thirties or forties in a cohort exposed to, infected with or recovered from COVID-19 (not recorded which). CDR3 in DNA: TGCAGCGGCCTAGGGAGGAACACTGAAGCTTTCTTT. Translated: CSGLGRNTEAFF.